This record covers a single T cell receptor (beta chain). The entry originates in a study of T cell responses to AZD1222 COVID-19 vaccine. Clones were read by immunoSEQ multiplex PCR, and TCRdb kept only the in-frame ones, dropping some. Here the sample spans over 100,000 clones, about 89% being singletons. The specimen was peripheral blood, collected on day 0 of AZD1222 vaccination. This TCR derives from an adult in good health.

This chain's CDR3 is CASSRDRLGEAFF. The CDR3 region has the DNA TGTGCCAGCAGCCGGGACCGCCTTGGTGAAGCTTTCTTT. The chain carries TRBV12-3 or TRBV12-4 and TRBJ1-1; D might be TRBD1 (5 bases). V was cut by 6 bases and J by 7 bases, with 15 bases left in between. This CDR3 region has 13 residues.